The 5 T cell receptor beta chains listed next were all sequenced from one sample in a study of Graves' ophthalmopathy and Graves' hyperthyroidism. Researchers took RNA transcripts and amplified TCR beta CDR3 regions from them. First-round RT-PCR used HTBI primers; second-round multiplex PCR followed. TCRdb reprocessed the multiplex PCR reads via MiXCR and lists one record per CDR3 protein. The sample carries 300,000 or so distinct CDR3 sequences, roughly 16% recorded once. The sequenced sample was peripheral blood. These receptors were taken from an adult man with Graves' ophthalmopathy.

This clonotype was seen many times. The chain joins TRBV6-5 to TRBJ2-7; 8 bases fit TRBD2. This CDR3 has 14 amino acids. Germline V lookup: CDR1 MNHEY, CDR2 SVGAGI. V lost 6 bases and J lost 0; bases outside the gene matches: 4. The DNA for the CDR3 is TGTGCCAGCAGGACCACTAGCGGCTCCTACGAGCAGTACTTC. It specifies CASRTTSGSYEQYF.

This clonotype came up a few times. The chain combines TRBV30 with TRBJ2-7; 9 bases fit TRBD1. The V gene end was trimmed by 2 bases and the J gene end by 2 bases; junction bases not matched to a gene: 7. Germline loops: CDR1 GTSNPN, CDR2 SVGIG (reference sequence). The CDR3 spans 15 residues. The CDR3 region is CAWSIPRTGAYEQYF. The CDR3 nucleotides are TGTGCCTGGAGTATCCCCCGGACAGGGGCCTACGAGCAGTACTTC. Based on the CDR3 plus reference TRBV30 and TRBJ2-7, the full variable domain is SQTIHQWPATLVQPVGSPLSLECTVEGTSNPNLYWYRQAAGRGLQLLFYSVGIGQISSEVPQNLSASRPQDRQFILSSKKLLLSDSGFYLCAWSIPRTGAYEQYFGPGTRLTVT.

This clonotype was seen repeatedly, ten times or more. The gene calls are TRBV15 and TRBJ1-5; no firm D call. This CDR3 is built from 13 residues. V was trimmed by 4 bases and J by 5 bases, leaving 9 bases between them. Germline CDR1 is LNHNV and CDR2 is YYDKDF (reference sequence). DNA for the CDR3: TGTGCCACCAGCACCGGGTTCCATCAGCCCCAGCATTTT. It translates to CATSTGFHQPQHF.

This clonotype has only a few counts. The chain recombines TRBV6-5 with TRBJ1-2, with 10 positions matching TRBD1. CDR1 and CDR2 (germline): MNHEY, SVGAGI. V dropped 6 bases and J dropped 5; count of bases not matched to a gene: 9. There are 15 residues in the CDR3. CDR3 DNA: TGTGCCAGCAGATACCGGGACAGGGGACTTTATGGCTACACCTTC. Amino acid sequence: CASRYRDRGLYGYTF.

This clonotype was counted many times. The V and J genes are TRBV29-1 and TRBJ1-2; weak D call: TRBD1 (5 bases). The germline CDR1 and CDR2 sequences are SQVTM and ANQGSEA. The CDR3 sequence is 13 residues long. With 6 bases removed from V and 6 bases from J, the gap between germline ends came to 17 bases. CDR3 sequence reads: CSVGDGKNNGYTF. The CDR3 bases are TGCAGCGTCGGGGACGGGAAAAACAATGGCTACACCTTC.